This entry lists 5 T cell receptor beta chains sequenced from one sample in a study of CD8 T cells in Susac syndrome (dated by TCRdb to between 2018 and 2021). Library method: the immunoSEQ multiplex PCR assay. RNA was extracted using the RNeasy kit, and roughly 0.5 to 1 microgram was reverse transcribed with random hexamers. TCRdb handled the public reads itself, with Q25 trimming in fastp and clone calling in MiXCR, and kept productive beta chains. All rows with the same CDR3 protein become a single entry with the most common DNA and genes. The sample contains under 200,000 distinct CDR3 sequences, 95% to 97% of them found a single time. The ten top clones hold about 0.13% of the sample. The specimen was CD4+ T cells from PBMCs. The receptors were gathered from a human donor with Susac syndrome.

V usage is TRBV20-1 and J usage is TRBJ2-5; D unresolved. Germline V gene lookup returns CDR1 DFQATT and CDR2 SNEGSKA (reference sequence). The CDR3 is 15 residues long. V lost 6 bases and J lost 4, with 21 bases in between. CDR3 in DNA: TGCAGTGCGGCCCCTACCAGAGTTGCCCCAGAGACCCAGTACTTC. It codes for CSAAPTRVAPETQYF.

The chain uses TRBV29-1 and TRBJ2-7, with D maybe TRBD2 (6 bases). The V end lost 0 bases, the J end lost 1 base, and 16 bases lay between the germline ends. Germline CDR1 and CDR2: SQVTM and ANQGSEA. The CDR3 spans 16 residues. CDR3 DNA sequence: TGCAGCGTTGAAGATATCGGGGATCGGGGGTCCTACGAGCAGTACTTC. Translation gives CSVEDIGDRGSYEQYF.

CDR3 residues: CASSPSGTGGTEQYF. Here the CDR3 DNA reads TGTGCCAGCAGCCCTTCCGGGACAGGGGGAACCGAGCAGTACTTC. The J gene is TRBJ2-7, the V gene TRBV7-9; 11 bases map to TRBD1. This CDR3 contains 15 residues. Germline V gene sequence: CDR1 SEHNR, CDR2 FQNEAQ (reference sequence). After removal of 5 bases from V and 6 bases from J, the junction contained 9 bases not matched to a gene.

The genes are TRBV12-3 or TRBV12-4 and TRBJ1-2; 7 bases align to TRBD1. CDR3 length: 14 amino acids. The trim removed 6 bases at V and 7 bases at J, leaving 11 bases unmatched. This CDR3 reads CASRLGRGLGGYTF. CDR3 DNA: TGTGCCAGCAGGCTTGGTAGGGGGCTGGGTGGCTACACCTTC.

The chain has TRBV18 and TRBJ2-5; D remains unclear. V lost 3 bases and J 4 bases, leaving 9 bases between the germline ends. CDR1 and CDR2 from the germline V gene are KGHSH and LQKENI. CDR3 length: 13 amino acids. The CDR3 here is CASSPQEAETQYF. CDR3 sequence (DNA): TGTGCCAGCTCACCTCAAGAGGCAGAGACCCAGTACTTC. The full variable domain, in which reference TRBV18 and TRBJ2-5 provide the parts outside the CDR3, is NAGVMQNPRHLVRRRGQEARLRCSPMKGHSHVYWYRQLPEEGLKFMVYLQKENIIDESGMPKERFSAEFPKEGPSILRIQQVVRGDSAAYFCASSPQEAETQYFGPGTRLLVL.